This T cell receptor beta chain stems from a study of T cells in Graves' hyperthyroidism and ophthalmopathy (dated by TCRdb to the late 2010s). About the investigation overall: Peripheral blood was collected at initial diagnosis, before any treatment. Whether ophthalmopathy could be predicted prospectively was tested in an independent validation cohort made up of under 20 hyperthyroidism patients plus 17 patients who later progressed to ophthalmopathy. After blood sampling, hyperthyroidism patients were treated with methimazole at a starting dose of 30 mg daily, and ophthalmopathy patients were treated with high-dose intravenous methylprednisolone. The roughly 100 discovery patients were randomly split 7:3 into training and test sets. In addition, the study compared T-cell repertoires in thyroid tissue and in blood from five to seven Graves' hyperthyroidism patients. To identify distinguishing TCR V-J signatures, a discovery cohort of about 95 patients was used, comprising 43 with Graves' ophthalmopathy and some 60 with stable Graves' hyperthyroidism. The paper describes TCR Vbeta CDR3 sequencing of 120 to 150 peripheral blood samples, made up of about 40 ophthalmopathy patients, approximately 76 hyperthyroidism patients and 17 progressor patients.

The TCR beta CDR3 regions were amplified from RNA transcripts. The first round of RT-PCR for the TCR CDR3 was performed with the HTBI primer set and the Qiagen OneStep RT-PCR kit. Libraries were constructed in a second round of multiplex PCR, after which size selection and purification were carried out. The libraries were sequenced on an Illumina HiSeq2000 using paired-end 100 bp reads. Per the source publication's procedure: Raw data were processed with SOAPnuke, discarding reads with adapters, uncalled bases, mean Phred below 15, or no exact constant-primer or identifier match. COPE v1.2.5 was used to merge high-quality paired reads, and clonotypes were defined as unique nucleotide sequences. Clonotypes were aligned to IMGT TRBV, TRBD and TRBJ reference segments using MiTCR v1.1. The analysis included only V-J combinations with a frequency above 0.0001, which together covered 99% to 99.2% of the repertoires. The TCS score was defined as F50 (clonal expansion) divided by E x V (chaos), with BLOSUM62-based TCRdist calculated between CDR3 peptides within each V-J. Welch's t-statistics and random forest reduced around 520 V-J features to fewer than 15, which were used in a naive Bayes classifier (R e1071). TCRdb handled the public reads itself, with Q25 trimming in fastp and clone calling in MiXCR, and kept productive beta chains. A single entry per CDR3 protein holds the most common genes and DNA from its merged rows. For this entry, the V and J calls and clone size follow TCRdb and not the study's own pipeline. The table for this sample lists 250,000 to 300,000 distinct CDR3 sequences; roughly 20% of them were counted only once. The ten largest clonotypes hold 35% to 40% of the sample.

Regarding this clonotype: No cognate antigen has been identified for it. This may be a read error: a much more frequent sequence differs by one nucleotide. This CDR3 is missing its conserved last phenylalanine or tryptophan, likely due to a read error.

CDR1 KGHDR and CDR2 SFDVKD were looked up in the germline V gene. From its first to its last residue, the CDR3 has 13 amino acids. The sequence is cut down to CDR3 DNA, 39 bases in frame from base 1. V and J are truncated by 6 bases and 2 bases respectively, leaving an intervening sequence of 9 bases. The research as a whole found: Most expanded thyroid clonotypes (frequency above 0.001) were also found in blood, which suggests that blood repertoires may mirror thyroid immune responses. A model built on a 13 V-J signature distinguished ophthalmopathy from stable hyperthyroidism, reaching 85% to 90% sensitivity and about 81% specificity in cross-validation and 80%/75% in testing. No statistical method was used to fix the sample size in advance, and group allocation was not hidden from the investigators. During validation, the model predicted progression to ophthalmopathy a median of around six months ahead of onset, with around 71% sensitivity and under 85% specificity.

Ophthalmopathy patients had moderately to severely active disease, Clinical Activity Score of at least 3, NOSPECS grade of at least 4, and duration under 3 months. The study excluded patients with uncontrolled infections, other autoimmune diseases, pregnancy or lactation. Clinical symptoms, serum thyroxine and TRAb, thyroid ultrasound, and orbital computed tomography formed the basis for the diagnoses. PBMCs were isolated from 10 ml of fresh peripheral blood by Ficoll-Paque density gradient centrifugation. Total RNA was extracted using Trizol reagent, and RNA quality was assessed on an Agilent 2100 Bioanalyzer.

The TCR sequence derives from a man aged 50-60 years with Graves' ophthalmopathy. The chain is encoded by TRBV24-1 joined to TRBJ1-1, and the D gene may be TRBD1, 6 bases matching. The specimen sequenced was blood. CDR3 reads: CATSKQGNTEAFS. In nucleotide form, the sequence is TGTGCCACCAGTAAACAGGGAAACACTGAAGCTTTCTCT.